This T cell receptor (beta chain) appears in the sequencing data of a study of T cell responses to AZD1222 COVID-19 vaccine. The assay was immunoSEQ multiplex PCR, and TCRdb's table has in-frame clones only and misses some. In the table there are about 54,000 clones, around 89% of which are singletons. The CDR3 covers 16 residues. V lost 3 bases to trimming and J lost 1 base, with 10 bases between them. Germline V lookup: CDR1 LNHDA, CDR2 SQIVND (reference sequence). The V call is TRBV19, the J call TRBJ2-6; D unresolved. The sequenced sample was peripheral blood, obtained 28 days after the second AZD1222 dose. This receptor was obtained from an adult who received the AZD1222 COVID-19 vaccine. DNA of the CDR3: TGTGCCAGTAGTATCGCCCCTAGATCTGGGGCCAACGTCCTGACTTTC. Translated, it gives CASSIAPRSGANVLTF.